The clone carrying this TCR beta chain was counted only a few times. No antigen is known for it. TCRdb re-derived calls from the 5' RACE reads in MiXCR, one entry per CDR3 protein. Of 20,000 to 25,000 distinct CDR3 sequences in the sample, about 18% are singletons; the top ten hold 6.5% to 9.5%. This entry comes from a study of neurological immune-mediated disorders. Germline trimming cut 1 base from V and 6 bases from J; bases unmatched to any gene: 7. Germline CDR1 is SGHTA and CDR2 is FQGNSA. The CDR3 contains 16 residues. General study results and limits: Phylogenetic analysis grouped 18 of 34 multiple sclerosis patients' repertoires together, suggesting a possible repertoire signature.

J is TRBJ2-1 and V is TRBV7-2, with 9 bases lining up with TRBD2. The receptor's source is a woman in her late teens or twenties with multiple sclerosis. Sequences were obtained from CD8+ T cells from blood. CDR3 amino acids: CASSLVSLAGLNEQFF. The CDR3 DNA reads as TGTGCCAGCAGCTTAGTTTCCCTAGCGGGGCTCAATGAGCAGTTCTTC.